Shown below are 9 T cell receptor beta chains from a single sample sequenced in a study of post-analysis software for immune sequencing data. Prepared TCR beta cDNA libraries contained unique molecular identifiers. TCRdb ran MiXCR on the PCR reads and lists one entry per CDR3 protein. The data hold about half a million distinct CDR3 sequences, with 34% observed a single time. These receptors have no identified antigens. General study points: The five TRBV segments detected at higher frequency in patients than in controls included TRBV5-6, TRBV5-1 and TRBV20-1.

Sample: blood. Every receptor here comes from a girl aged 2-17 years with multiple sclerosis.

V usage is TRBV2 and J usage is TRBJ2-5; 7 bases fit TRBD2. Germline trimming cut 5 bases from V and 4 bases from J; bases unmatched to any gene: 4. Germline loops: CDR1 SNHLY, CDR2 FYNNEI. The CDR3 spans 13 residues. The CDR3 loop is CASSSWTRETQYF. CDR3 DNA: TGTGCCAGCAGTTCCTGGACTAGAGAGACCCAGTACTTC.

The V call is TRBV15, the J call TRBJ2-6; 9 bases align to TRBD1. Germline trimming cut 2 bases from V and 2 bases from J; bases unmatched to any gene: 7. Germline loops: CDR1 LNHNV, CDR2 YYDKDF (reference sequence). CDR3 length equals 18 residues. The CDR3 nucleotides are TGTGCCACCAGCAGACTCCGGGACAGGGAACCTGGGGCCAACGTCCTGACTTTC. Translated, it gives CATSRLRDREPGANVLTF.

This clonotype was recorded a few times. V is TRBV20-1 and J is TRBJ1-2; D possibly corresponds to TRBD1 (6 bases). The CDR3 runs to 15 residues. Germline V CDR1 and CDR2: DFQATT, SNEGSKA (reference sequence). Trimming removed 4 bases at V and 0 bases at J, with 15 bases between. CDR3 loop: CSATGAGLSNYGYTF. The CDR3 DNA sequence: TGCAGTGCTACAGGGGCCGGCCTCTCTAACTATGGCTACACCTTC.

In regard to this clonotype: One base away lies a much larger clone, so this may be a sequencing read error. V and J are TRBV9 and TRBJ2-3; D may be TRBD2 (5 bases). This CDR3 contains 18 residues. V gave up 0 bases and J gave up 0 bases, with 17 bases separating them. Per germline, CDR1 SGDLS and CDR2 YYNGEE. The CDR3 DNA reads as TGTGCCAGCAGCGTAGCTCCGGTAGCGTTATGCAGCACAGATACGCAGTATTTT. Translated, it gives CASSVAPVALCSTDTQYF. Full variable domain (missing parts from reference TRBV9 and TRBJ2-3): DSGVTQTPKHLITATGQRVTLRCSPRSGDLSVYWYQQSLDQGLQFLIQYYNGEERAKGNILERFSAQQFPDLHSELNLSSLELGDSALYFCASSVAPVALCSTDTQYFGPGTRLTVL.

V and J are TRBV3-1 and TRBJ1-2, with D possibly TRBD1 on 5 matching bases. Deletions cut 1 base from V and 2 bases from J, with 8 bases between. In germline, CDR1 is LGHDT, CDR2 YNNKEL (reference sequence). This CDR3 has 14 amino acids. The CDR3 nucleotides are TGTGCCAGCAGCCAAGTAGGGACCAACTATGGCTACACCTTC. This translates into CASSQVGTNYGYTF. Full variable domain (rest looked up from reference TRBV3-1 and TRBJ1-2): DTAVSQTPKYLVTQMGNDKSIKCEQNLGHDTMYWYKQDSKKFLKIMFSYNNKELIINETVPNRFSPKSPDKAHLNLHINSLELGDSAVYFCASSQVGTNYGYTFGSGTRLTVV.

This chain joins TRBV15 and TRBJ2-5; 10 nucleotides align to TRBD2. Gene TRBJ2-7 matches the end of the DNA better, so the J call may be wrong. This CDR3 comprises 17 residues. Germline V lookup: CDR1 LNHNV, CDR2 YYDKDF (reference sequence). CDR3 sequence (DNA): TGTGCCACCAGCAGAGATAGGTGGACTAGCGGCACCCACGAGCAGTACTTC. Amino acids: CATSRDRWTSGTHEQYF.

V and J are TRBV20-1 and TRBJ2-3; D is possibly TRBD2 (6 bases). From germline, CDR1 is DFQATT and CDR2 SNEGSKA (reference sequence). Trimming removed 1 base at V and 4 bases at J, with 15 bases between. The CDR3 sequence is 15 residues long. The CDR3 loop is CSARAGGNLPDTQYF. The CDR3 region has the DNA TGCAGTGCTAGAGCCGGGGGTAACCTGCCAGATACGCAGTATTTT.

In this sample, this clonotype turned up once. This sequence joins TRBV25-1 and TRBJ1-3; D not certain. CDR3 length: 15 amino acids. The germline V gene encodes CDR1 MGHDK and CDR2 SYGVNS. V was pared by 1 base and J by 0 bases, with 7 bases between. The CDR3 nucleotides are TGTGCCAGCAGTGAATTCGGGGACTCTGGAAACACCATATATTTT. As protein: CASSEFGDSGNTIYF. Filled out from reference TRBV25-1 and TRBJ1-3, the complete variable domain reads EADIYQTPRYLVIGTGKKITLECSQTMGHDKMYWYQQDPGMELHLIHYSYGVNSTEKGDLSSESTVSRIRTEHFPLTLESARPSHTSQYLCASSEFGDSGNTIYFGEGSWLTVV.

This chain uses TRBV14 with TRBJ2-3; 7 positions agree with TRBD2. The germline V gene encodes CDR1 SGHDN and CDR2 FVKESK. Trimming removed 3 bases from V and 2 bases from J; junction bases left unmatched: 5. The CDR3 is 15 residues long. The CDR3 nucleotides read TGTGCCAGCAGCCACGGGGGGAGCCACACAGATACGCAGTATTTT. It codes for CASSHGGSHTDTQYF.